Sequencing of this TCR beta chain was carried out in a study of identical twins. Findings of the study overall: A lower insertion count was a feature of abundant cord blood beta clonotypes, with no such feature in memory repertoires. Cross-sectional statistics, not tracking of the same donors, supported the conclusions. Low generation-probability sequences were in excess among twin-shared out-of-frame alpha sequences. One should note that invariant MAIT and iNKT cells could partly confound zero-insertion analyses.

From the 5' RACE reads, TCRdb called clonotypes with MiXCR, one entry per CDR3 protein. The table lists 350,000 or so distinct CDR3 sequences, about 12% of them singletons. After removal of 3 bases from V and 2 bases from J, the junction contained 8 bases not matched to a gene. The CDR3 is 18 residues long. To note about this clonotype: Its antigen is undetermined.

The same data also went into a second study, on yellow fever vaccine responses in identical twins.

The rearrangement links TRBV12-3 or TRBV12-4 to TRBJ2-6; 9 bases line up with TRBD1. This clonotype originated in a woman aged 18-29 years in good health. Sequenced sample: CD8+ T cells sorted from blood. CDR3 nucleotides: TGTGCCAGCAGTTTTGGGACAGGGTCCTTCGCTGGGGCCAACGTCCTGACTTTC. Protein sequence: CASSFGTGSFAGANVLTF.